Here is one T cell receptor (beta chain) with its context. Its target is unknown. The data stem from a study of beta chain features in type 1 diabetes. Study-wide results and limits: All four CD4+ subsets of Type 1 diabetes patients contained TCRB CDR3s that were moderately but significantly shorter.

The whole isolated RNA underwent reverse transcription, so sequencing captured expressed TCRB transcripts. The protocol was immunoSEQ multiplex PCR, while the TCRdb copy is restricted to in-frame clones and leaves out a portion. The table lists about 650,000 clones, 12% of them singletons. Germline V gene data show CDR1 as MDHEN and CDR2 as SYDVKM. The V segment lost 6 bases and the J segment 4 bases; nucleotides outside the gene matches: 9. The CDR3 is made up of 15 amino acids. The sample consisted of naive CD4+ T cells from blood. The TCR sequence derives from a man aged 30-40 years with type 1 diabetes. The V and J genes are TRBV28 and TRBJ1-2; 9 nucleotides align to TRBD1. CDR3 in amino acids: CASSLTGGIGYGYTF. The CDR3 coding sequence is TGTGCCAGCAGCCTCACAGGGGGCATAGGCTATGGCTACACCTTC.